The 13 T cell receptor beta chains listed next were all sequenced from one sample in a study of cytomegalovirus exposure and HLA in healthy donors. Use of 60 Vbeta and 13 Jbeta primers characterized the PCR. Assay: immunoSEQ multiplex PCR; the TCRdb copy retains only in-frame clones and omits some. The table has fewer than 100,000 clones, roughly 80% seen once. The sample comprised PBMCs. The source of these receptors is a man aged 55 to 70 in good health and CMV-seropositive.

The CDR3 region has the DNA TGTGCCAGCAGCTATGGGAGGAGCACCGGGGAGCTGTTTTTT. Translated, it gives CASSYGRSTGELFF. The V call is TRBV7-9, the J call TRBJ2-2; D may be TRBD2 (6 bases). CDR3 size: 14 residues. Germline lookup yields CDR1 SEHNR and CDR2 FQNEAQ (reference sequence). The V end lost 4 bases, the J end lost 4 bases, and 10 bases lay between the germline ends.

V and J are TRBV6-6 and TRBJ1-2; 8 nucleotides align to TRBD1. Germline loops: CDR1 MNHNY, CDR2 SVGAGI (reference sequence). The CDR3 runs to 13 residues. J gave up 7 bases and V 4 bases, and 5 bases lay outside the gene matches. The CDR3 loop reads CASSFDRGGGYTF. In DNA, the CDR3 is TGTGCCAGCAGTTTCGACAGGGGCGGTGGCTACACCTTC.

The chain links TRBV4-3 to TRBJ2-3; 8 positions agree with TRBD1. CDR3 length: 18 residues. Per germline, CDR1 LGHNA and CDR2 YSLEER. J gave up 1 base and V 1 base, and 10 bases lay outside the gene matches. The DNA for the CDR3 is TGCGCCAGCAGCCAAGCGGACAGGGTATTTAGAGGCACAGATACGCAGTATTTT. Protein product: CASSQADRVFRGTDTQYF.

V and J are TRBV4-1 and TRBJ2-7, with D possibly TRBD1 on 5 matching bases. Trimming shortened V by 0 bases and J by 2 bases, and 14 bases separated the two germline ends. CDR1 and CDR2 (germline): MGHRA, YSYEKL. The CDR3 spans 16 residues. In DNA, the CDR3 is TGCGCCAGCAGCCAAGATCCTGGTGCGACAGCCTACGAGCAGTACTTC. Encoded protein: CASSQDPGATAYEQYF.

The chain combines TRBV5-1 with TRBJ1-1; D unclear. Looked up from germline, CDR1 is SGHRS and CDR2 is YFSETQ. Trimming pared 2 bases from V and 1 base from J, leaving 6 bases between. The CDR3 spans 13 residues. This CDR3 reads CASSFRGNTEAFF. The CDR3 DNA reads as TGCGCCAGCAGCTTCAGAGGGAACACTGAAGCTTTCTTT.

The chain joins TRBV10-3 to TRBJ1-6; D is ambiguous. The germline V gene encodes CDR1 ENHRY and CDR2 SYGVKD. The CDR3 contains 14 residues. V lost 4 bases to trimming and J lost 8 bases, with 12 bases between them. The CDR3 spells CAISGPSRDSPLHF. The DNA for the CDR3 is TGTGCCATCAGTGGGCCCTCGAGGGATTCACCCCTCCACTTT.

The CDR3 sequence: CASSLRTGLPYFYEQYF. The CDR3 region has the DNA TGTGCCAGCAGCTTGCGGACAGGGCTTCCCTATTTCTACGAGCAGTACTTC. The rearrangement links TRBV5-6 to TRBJ2-7; 8 nucleotides align to TRBD1. Germline lookup yields CDR1 SGHDT and CDR2 YYEEEE. V lost 1 base to trimming and J lost 3 bases; unmatched junction nucleotides: 12. The CDR3 extends over 17 amino acids.

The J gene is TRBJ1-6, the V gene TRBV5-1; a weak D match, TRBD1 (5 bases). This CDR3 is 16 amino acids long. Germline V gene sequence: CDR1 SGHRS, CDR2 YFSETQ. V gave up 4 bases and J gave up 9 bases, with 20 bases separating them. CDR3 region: CASSLGEGSRSSPLHF. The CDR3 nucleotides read TGCGCCAGCAGCCTGGGGGAGGGGAGCCGGAGTTCACCCCTCCACTTT.

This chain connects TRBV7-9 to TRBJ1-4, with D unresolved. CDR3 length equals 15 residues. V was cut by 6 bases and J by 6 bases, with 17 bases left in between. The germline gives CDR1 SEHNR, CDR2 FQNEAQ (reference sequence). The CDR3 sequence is CASREGRIGHEKLFF. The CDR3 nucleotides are TGTGCCAGCAGGGAGGGCCGGATCGGTCATGAAAAACTGTTTTTT.

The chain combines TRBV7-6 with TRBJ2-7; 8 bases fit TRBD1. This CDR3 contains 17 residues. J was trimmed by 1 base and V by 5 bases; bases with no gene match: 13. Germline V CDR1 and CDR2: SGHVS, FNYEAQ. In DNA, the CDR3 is TGTGCCAGCAGCCGCGGGCCCGGGACAGGAAGATCCTACGAGCAGTACTTC. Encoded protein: CASSRGPGTGRSYEQYF.

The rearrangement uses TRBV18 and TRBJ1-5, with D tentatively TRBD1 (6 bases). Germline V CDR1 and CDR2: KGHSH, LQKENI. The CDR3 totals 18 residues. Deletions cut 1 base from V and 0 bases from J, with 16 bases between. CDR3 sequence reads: CASSPRSGVHGSNQPQHF. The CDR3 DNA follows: TGTGCCAGCTCACCACGGTCAGGGGTTCATGGTAGCAATCAGCCCCAGCATTTT. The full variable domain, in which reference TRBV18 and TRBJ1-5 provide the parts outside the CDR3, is NAGVMQNPRHLVRRRGQEARLRCSPMKGHSHVYWYRQLPEEGLKFMVYLQKENIIDESGMPKERFSAEFPKEGPSILRIQQVVRGDSAAYFCASSPRSGVHGSNQPQHFGDGTRLSIL.

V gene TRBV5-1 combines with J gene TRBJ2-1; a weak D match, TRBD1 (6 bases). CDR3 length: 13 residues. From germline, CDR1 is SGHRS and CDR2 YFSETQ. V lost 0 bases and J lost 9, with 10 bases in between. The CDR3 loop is CASSLDRVAEQFF. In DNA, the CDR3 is TGCGCCAGCAGCTTGGACAGGGTAGCTGAGCAGTTCTTC.

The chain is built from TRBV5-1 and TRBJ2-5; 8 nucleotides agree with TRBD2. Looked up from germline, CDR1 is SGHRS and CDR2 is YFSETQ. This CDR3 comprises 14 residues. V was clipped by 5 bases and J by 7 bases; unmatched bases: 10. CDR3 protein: CASSPTSSGGTQYF. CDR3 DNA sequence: TGCGCCAGCAGTCCGACTTCCAGCGGGGGGACCCAGTACTTC.